This T cell receptor (beta chain) was profiled in a study of blood T cell repertoires in COVID-19. Study-wide context: The United States, Italy and Spain were the sources of the acute and convalescent COVID-19 samples. Sample material is recorded as cDNA or gDNA derived from T cells, B-cell-depleted T cells, or PBMCs.

V lost 5 bases, J lost 5 bases, and 16 bases stayed unmatched. The CDR3 extends over 18 amino acids. Germline V gives CDR1 SGHTA, CDR2 FQGNSA. In the authors' workflow: Amplification from reference gene primers served as the basis for estimated nucleated cell counts. Sequencing used immunoSEQ multiplex PCR; TCRdb keeps in-frame clones, though not all of them. The DNA was the basis for D and trimming; V, J and clone size are from that table. The sample records approximately 77,000 clones, approximately 76% being singletons. Sequencing input: peripheral blood. The receptor comes from a man between 65 and 79 years old with active or convalescent COVID-19. This chain joins TRBV7-2 and TRBJ2-2, with 8 bases lining up with TRBD2. The CDR3 DNA reads TGTGCCAGCAGCCCGCACCCTGGGACTAGAAGGGTTACCGGGGAGCTGTTTTTT. Encoded protein: CASSPHPGTRRVTGELFF.